These 21 T cell receptor beta chains were sequenced from one sample in a study of cytomegalovirus exposure and HLA in healthy donors. Primers included in the PCR were 60 Vbeta and 13 Jbeta primers. Sequencing used immunoSEQ multiplex PCR; TCRdb keeps in-frame clones, though not all of them. Counted here are about 120,000 clones, about 78% occurring once; the ten biggest clones make up 1.5%. Sequencing was done on a sample of PBMCs. Receptors originate from a female donor in good health and CMV-seronegative.

This chain joins TRBV7-8 and TRBJ2-7; D may be TRBD2 (5 bases). V lost 6 bases and J lost 4, with 16 bases in between. Germline V gives CDR1 SGHVS, CDR2 FQNEAQ. The CDR3 is made up of 14 amino acids. The DNA for the CDR3 is TGTGCCAGCAGTCCCCGCGGGTCCGAGTACGAGCAGTACTTC. It is translated as CASSPRGSEYEQYF.

The V and J genes are TRBV18 and TRBJ2-1, with 13 bases lining up with TRBD2. After removal of 5 bases from V and 8 bases from J, the junction contained 9 bases not matched to a gene. Germline CDR1 and CDR2: KGHSH and LQKENI. The CDR3 sequence is 16 residues long. CDR3 sequence: CASSRVTSGRFDEQFF. The CDR3 DNA is TGTGCCAGCTCAAGAGTGACTAGCGGGAGGTTCGATGAGCAGTTCTTC.

The rearrangement links TRBV29-1 to TRBJ1-2; TRBD1 matches at 8 bases. This CDR3 spans 15 amino acids. Trimming at V came to 7 bases and at J to 6 bases, leaving 16 bases not matched to a gene. Germline V gene sequence: CDR1 SQVTM, CDR2 ANQGSEA. The CDR3 protein is CSGGYPDRGWNGYTF. In DNA, the CDR3 is TGCAGCGGCGGTTACCCAGACAGGGGATGGAATGGCTACACCTTC.

This sequence joins TRBV27 and TRBJ2-2; 10 bases line up with TRBD1. CDR1 MNHEY and CDR2 SMNVEV come from the germline V gene (reference sequence). The CDR3 is 15 amino acids. The V segment lost 4 bases and the J segment 6 bases; nucleotides outside the gene matches: 5. The CDR3 sequence is CASSWMGQGSGELFF. The CDR3 nucleotides read TGTGCCAGCAGTTGGATGGGACAGGGGTCCGGGGAGCTGTTTTTT.

Note on this clone: The same CDR3 can be traced to other DNA sequences in this sample. The CDR3, as DNA: TGCGCCAGCAGCTTGGGCGGAGGAGAGACCCAGTACTTC. Translation: CASSLGGGETQYF. The chain couples TRBV5-1 to TRBJ2-5; weak D call: TRBD2 (5 bases). Looked up from germline, CDR1 is SGHRS and CDR2 is YFSETQ. The V end was cut by 0 bases, the J end by 4 bases, with 7 bases between. The CDR3 totals 13 residues.

The chain carries TRBV2 and TRBJ1-2; 8 bases are a match to TRBD1. V lost 6 bases to trimming and J lost 8 bases; unmatched junction nucleotides: 8. CDR1 and CDR2 from the germline V gene are SNHLY and FYNNEI. The CDR3 contains 13 residues. The CDR3 sequence is CASSADRGEGYTF. The CDR3 DNA reads TGTGCCAGCAGCGCCGACAGGGGCGAAGGCTACACCTTC.

The V call is TRBV9, the J call TRBJ2-1; D may be TRBD1 (6 bases). The CDR3 is made up of 13 amino acids. Germline V CDR1 and CDR2: SGDLS, YYNGEE. Trimming cost V 4 bases and J 4 bases, with 9 bases left between them. CDR3 sequence: CASSPGAYNEQFF. CDR3 in DNA: TGTGCCAGCAGCCCAGGGGCGTACAATGAGCAGTTCTTC.

The DNA for the CDR3 is TGCGCCAGCAGCTCGGGACAGGCGGGACTGTACGAGCAGTACTTC. As protein: CASSSGQAGLYEQYF. The rearrangement links TRBV5-1 to TRBJ2-7; 8 nucleotides agree with TRBD1. The CDR3 covers 15 residues. V shed 3 bases, J shed 4 bases, and the junction held 9 bases outside the gene matches. CDR1 SGHRS and CDR2 YFSETQ come from the germline V gene.

This clone came up a few times. The V gene is TRBV2, the J gene TRBJ2-7; D possibly corresponds to TRBD1 (5 bases). This CDR3 comprises 13 residues. Germline CDR1 is SNHLY and CDR2 is FYNNEI. Trimming removed 2 bases at V and 7 bases at J, with 12 bases between. In DNA form, the CDR3 reads TGTGCCAGCAGTGAAAGGGGCCGGGCGGAGCAGTACTTC. This sequence encodes CASSERGRAEQYF. The variable domain in full, completed from reference TRBV2 and TRBJ2-7, reads EPEVTQTPSHQVTQMGQEVILRCVPISNHLYFYWYRQILGQKVEFLVSFYNNEISEKSEIFDDQFSVERPDGSNFTLKIRSTKLEDSAMYFCASSERGRAEQYFGPGTRLTVT.

This chain joins TRBV15 and TRBJ1-2; 7 positions match TRBD1. The length of the CDR3 is 15 residues. Germline lookup yields CDR1 LNHNV and CDR2 YYDKDF (reference sequence). V lost 2 bases and J lost 7; bases outside the gene matches: 10. The CDR3 protein is CATSRLDRQAGGYTF. CDR3 bases: TGTGCCACCAGCAGATTGGACAGGCAAGCTGGTGGCTACACCTTC.

CDR3 sequence: CASSLIGGSSYNEQFF. CDR3 bases: TGTGCCAGCAGCTTAATCGGCGGGAGCTCCTACAATGAGCAGTTCTTC. The chain employs TRBV11-2 and TRBJ2-1; 7 bases are shared with TRBD2. The germline V gene encodes CDR1 SGHAT and CDR2 FQNNGV. There are 16 residues in the CDR3. The trim removed 2 bases at V and 0 bases at J, leaving 4 bases unmatched.

The chain recombines TRBV10-3 with TRBJ2-1; 10 bases match TRBD2. The CDR3 length is 16 residues. Germline V gives CDR1 ENHRY, CDR2 SYGVKD. V gave up 7 bases and J gave up 3 bases; unmatched junction bases: 9. CDR3 nucleotide sequence: TGTGCCATCAAGGCCTCTAGCGGGAGTCACTACAATGAGCAGTTCTTC. Translating it yields CAIKASSGSHYNEQFF.

This chain uses TRBV28 with TRBJ2-4; 9 bases match TRBD2. The CDR3 has 15 amino acids. The V segment lost 6 bases and the J segment 7 bases; nucleotides outside the gene matches: 10. Germline V CDR1 and CDR2: MDHEN, SYDVKM. CDR3 protein: CASSDGGGGRNIQYF. Written as DNA, the CDR3 is TGTGCCAGCAGCGACGGCGGGGGGGGGAGGAACATTCAGTACTTC. The full variable domain, its missing parts supplied by reference TRBV28 and TRBJ2-4, is DVKVTQSSRYLVKRTGEKVFLECVQDMDHENMFWYRQDPGLGLRLIYFSYDVKMKEKGDIPEGYSVSREKKERFSLILESASTNQTSMYLCASSDGGGGRNIQYFGAGTRLSVL.

This chain links TRBV5-1 with TRBJ1-4, with D tentatively TRBD1 (5 bases). This CDR3 comprises 16 residues. From germline, CDR1 is SGHRS and CDR2 YFSETQ. V was clipped by 0 bases and J by 8 bases, with 17 bases between them. The CDR3 bases are TGCGCCAGCAGCTTGGCGGTATCCTCAGGGAAGGAAAAACTGTTTTTT. Translating it yields CASSLAVSSGKEKLFF.

The chain uses TRBV28 and TRBJ1-5, with TRBD1 identical over 8 bases. The CDR3 runs 15 residues. From germline, CDR1 is MDHEN and CDR2 SYDVKM. The trim removed 1 base at V and 3 bases at J, leaving 2 bases unmatched. Written as DNA, the CDR3 is TGTGCCAGCAGTTTATCGGACAGGGCCAATCAGCCCCAGCATTTT. As protein: CASSLSDRANQPQHF.

V and J are TRBV27 and TRBJ2-7; D not resolved. From germline, CDR1 is MNHEY and CDR2 SMNVEV (reference sequence). V lost 6 bases to trimming and J lost 3 bases, with 6 bases between them. The CDR3 loop spans 11 amino acids. CDR3 region: CASRAGYEQYF. As DNA, the CDR3 is TGTGCCAGCAGGGCAGGCTACGAGCAGTACTTC.

The chain combines TRBV4-2 with TRBJ2-7; TRBD2 aligns across 12 bases. The CDR3 contains 16 residues. Germline V CDR1 and CDR2: LGHNA, YNFKEQ. J gave up 5 bases and V 4 bases, and 9 bases lay outside the gene matches. Written as DNA, the CDR3 is TGTGCCAGCAGCCCAGAGACTAGCGGGAGTTCCCACGAGCAGTACTTC. Its protein is CASSPETSGSSHEQYF.

The chain is built from TRBV7-2 and TRBJ2-5; TRBD1 matches at 7 bases. This CDR3 comprises 14 residues. Germline CDR1 reads SGHTA; CDR2 reads FQGNSA. J gave up 3 bases and V 5 bases, and 6 bases lay outside the gene matches. CDR3 residues: CASSPTGNEETQYF. CDR3 bases: TGTGCCAGCAGCCCGACAGGGAACGAAGAGACCCAGTACTTC.

The chain links TRBV7-2 to TRBJ2-2, with D uncertain. This CDR3 region has 14 residues. Germline lookup yields CDR1 SGHTA and CDR2 FQGNSA. V was cut by 0 bases and J by 5 bases, with 7 bases left in between. The CDR3 reads CASSLASLTGELFF. The DNA for the CDR3 is TGTGCCAGCAGCTTAGCGTCCTTAACCGGGGAGCTGTTTTTT.

The chain couples TRBV10-1 to TRBJ2-3; D is unresolved. V gave up 4 bases and J gave up 3 bases, with 8 bases separating them. The germline V gene encodes CDR1 WNHNN and CDR2 SYGVQD (reference sequence). This CDR3 spans 13 amino acids. For the CDR3, the DNA is TGCGCCAGCAGTGGAACTCGAACAGATACGCAGTATTTT. Protein: CASSGTRTDTQYF.

This clone was detected only once. V is TRBV9 and J is TRBJ2-2, with a tentative D call TRBD1 (6 bases). The CDR3 runs 16 residues. Looked up from germline, CDR1 is SGDLS and CDR2 is YYNGEE. V was clipped by 3 bases and J by 4 bases, with 16 bases between them. CDR3 residues: CASSGFETGSTGELFF. In nucleotides, the CDR3 is TGTGCCAGCAGCGGATTCGAGACAGGATCCACCGGGGAGCTGTTTTTT.